Presented here are 8 T cell receptor beta chains from one specimen sequenced in a study of blood T cell repertoires in COVID-19. The assay was immunoSEQ multiplex PCR, and TCRdb's table has in-frame clones only and misses some. The sample shows 40,000 to 55,000 clones, approximately 88% of them seen only once. The sequenced sample consisted of peripheral blood. Every receptor here comes from a human donor in a cohort sampled during active COVID-19.

V gene TRBV7-6 combines with J gene TRBJ2-1, with a possible D match to TRBD2 (6 bases). The V end was cut by 6 bases, the J end by 5 bases, with 14 bases between. Germline V lookup: CDR1 SGHVS, CDR2 FNYEAQ. CDR3 length: 14 residues. CDR3 coding DNA: TGTGCCAGCAGGGTAGGAGGGGCGGACAATGAGCAGTTCTTC. As protein: CASRVGGADNEQFF.

The chain couples TRBV28 to TRBJ1-2; D possibly corresponds to TRBD1 (6 bases). The CDR3 loop spans 15 amino acids. Trimming shortened V by 5 bases and J by 4 bases, and 17 bases separated the two germline ends. Looked up from germline, CDR1 is MDHEN and CDR2 is SYDVKM. The CDR3 DNA reads TGTGCCAGCAGTCCTTTTACAGGGAACGGCTATGGCTACACCTTC. Translating gives CASSPFTGNGYGYTF.

Only one count was recorded for this clone. The CDR3 DNA follows: TGTGCCAGCTCACCTTTACCGGGGGGCCTAGCTGGAAACACCATATATTTT. Protein sequence: CASSPLPGGLAGNTIYF. The rearrangement joins TRBV18 to TRBJ1-3; D might be TRBD1 (6 bases). The CDR3 totals 17 residues. Germline assignment: CDR1 KGHSH and CDR2 LQKENI. Trimming took off 3 bases at V and 2 bases at J, with 17 bases between the two ends.

The chain uses TRBV6-2 or TRBV6-3 and TRBJ2-6, with 8 bases lining up with TRBD1. The ends lost 8 bases at V and 2 bases at J; junction bases unmatched: 11. CDR1 MNHEY and CDR2 SVGEGT come from the germline V gene. The CDR3 has 17 residues. CDR3 nucleotides: TGTGCCAGCGGTTTTTTACAGGGGGTGACTGGGGCCAACGTCCTGACTTTC. Encoded protein: CASGFLQGVTGANVLTF.

The chain carries TRBV5-1 and TRBJ2-1; 8 bases map to TRBD2. The V segment lost 0 bases and the J segment 5 bases; nucleotides outside the gene matches: 4. The CDR3 runs 15 residues. The germline V gene encodes CDR1 SGHRS and CDR2 YFSETQ. This CDR3 is CASSLDSGGNNEQFF. DNA of the CDR3: TGCGCCAGCAGCTTGGATTCGGGGGGGAACAATGAGCAGTTCTTC.

This clone was seen a handful of times. The rearrangement joins TRBV11-2 to TRBJ2-7, with 8 bases fitting TRBD1. The germline V gene encodes CDR1 SGHAT and CDR2 FQNNGV. Trimming at V came to 6 bases and at J to 1 base, leaving 5 bases not matched to a gene. This CDR3 has 14 residues. The CDR3 reads CASRLDRGSYEQYF. In nucleotides, the CDR3 is TGTGCCAGCAGACTCGACAGGGGATCCTACGAGCAGTACTTC.

This chain joins TRBV5-4 and TRBJ1-1, with a tentative D call TRBD1 (6 bases). V was clipped by 6 bases and J by 0 bases, with 9 bases between them. The V gene's germline CDR1 is SGHNT and CDR2 YYREEE (reference sequence). This CDR3 is built from 13 residues. The CDR3 here is CASKGGMNTEAFF. CDR3 DNA: TGTGCCAGCAAAGGGGGTATGAACACTGAAGCTTTCTTT.

The chain links TRBV6-5 to TRBJ1-5; 8 nucleotides align to TRBD1. Losses at the gene ends were 6 bases for V and 1 base for J; bases not matched to a gene: 5. Per the germline V gene, CDR1 is MNHEY and CDR2 is SVGAGI. The CDR3 is made up of 15 amino acids. CDR3 protein: CASRTDRGSNQPQHF. The CDR3 DNA reads TGTGCCAGCAGAACAGACAGGGGAAGCAATCAGCCCCAGCATTTT.